Here is one T cell receptor (beta chain) with its context. Losses at the gene ends were 0 bases for V and 4 bases for J; bases not matched to a gene: 2. The CDR3 totals 15 residues. Germline CDR1 SGDLS, CDR2 YYNGEE. These data originate in a study of T cell responses to AZD1222 COVID-19 vaccine. Assay: immunoSEQ multiplex PCR; the TCRdb copy retains only in-frame clones and omits some. This sample has roughly 100,000 clones; approximately 90% occur once, and the top ten carry around 3.1%. This clonotype was sampled from an adult in good health. This material consisted of peripheral blood, taken on day 0 of AZD1222 vaccination. The chain joins TRBV9 to TRBJ2-1, with 9 nucleotides matching TRBD1. The CDR3, as DNA: TGTGCCAGCAGCGTAGTGGGACAGGGATACAATGAGCAGTTCTTC. This gives the protein CASSVVGQGYNEQFF. The variable domain in full, with the rest retrieved from reference TRBV9 and TRBJ2-1, is DSGVTQTPKHLITATGQRVTLRCSPRSGDLSVYWYQQSLDQGLQFLIQYYNGEERAKGNILERFSAQQFPDLHSELNLSSLELGDSALYFCASSVVGQGYNEQFFGPGTRLTVL.